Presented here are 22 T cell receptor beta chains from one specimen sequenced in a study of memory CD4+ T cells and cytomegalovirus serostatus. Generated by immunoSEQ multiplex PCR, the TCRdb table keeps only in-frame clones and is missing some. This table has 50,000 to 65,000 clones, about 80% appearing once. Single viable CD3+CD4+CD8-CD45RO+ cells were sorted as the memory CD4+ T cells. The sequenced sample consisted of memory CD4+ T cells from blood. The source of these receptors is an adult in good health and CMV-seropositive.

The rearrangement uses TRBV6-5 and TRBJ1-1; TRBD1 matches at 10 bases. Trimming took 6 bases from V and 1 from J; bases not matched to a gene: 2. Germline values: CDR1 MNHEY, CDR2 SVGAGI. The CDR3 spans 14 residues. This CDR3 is CASRGQGKNTEAFF. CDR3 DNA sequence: TGTGCCAGCAGGGGACAGGGGAAGAACACTGAAGCTTTCTTT.

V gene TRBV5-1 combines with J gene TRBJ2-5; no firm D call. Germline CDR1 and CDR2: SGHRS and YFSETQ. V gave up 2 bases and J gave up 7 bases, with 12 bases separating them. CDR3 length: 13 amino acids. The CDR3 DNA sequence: TGCGCCAGCAGCTTAATCCTAGTCGGGACCCAGTACTTC. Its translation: CASSLILVGTQYF. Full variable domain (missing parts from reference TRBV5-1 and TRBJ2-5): KAGVTQTPRYLIKTRGQQVTLSCSPISGHRSVSWYQQTPGQGLQFLFEYFSETQRNKGNFPGRFSGRQFSNSRSEMNVSTLELGDSALYLCASSLILVGTQYFGPGTRLLVL.

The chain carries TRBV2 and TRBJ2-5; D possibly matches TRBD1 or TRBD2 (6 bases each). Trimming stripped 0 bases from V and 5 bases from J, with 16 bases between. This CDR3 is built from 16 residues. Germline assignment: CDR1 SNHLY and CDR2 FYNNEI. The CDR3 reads CASSEAGWGALETQYF. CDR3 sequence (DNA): TGTGCCAGCAGTGAAGCGGGGTGGGGGGCTCTGGAGACCCAGTACTTC.

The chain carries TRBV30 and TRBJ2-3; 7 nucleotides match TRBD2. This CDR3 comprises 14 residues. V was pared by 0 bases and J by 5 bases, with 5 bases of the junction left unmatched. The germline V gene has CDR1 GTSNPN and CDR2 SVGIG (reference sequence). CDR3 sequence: CAWSVRASGDTQYF. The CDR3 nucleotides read TGTGCCTGGAGTGTACGGGCTAGCGGAGATACGCAGTATTTT.

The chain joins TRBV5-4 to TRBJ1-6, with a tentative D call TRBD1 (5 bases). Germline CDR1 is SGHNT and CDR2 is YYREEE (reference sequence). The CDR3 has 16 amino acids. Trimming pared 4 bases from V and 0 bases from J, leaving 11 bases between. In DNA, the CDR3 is TGTGCCAGCAGCAACGGGGGAAGCTCCTATAATTCACCCCTCCACTTT. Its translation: CASSNGGSSYNSPLHF.

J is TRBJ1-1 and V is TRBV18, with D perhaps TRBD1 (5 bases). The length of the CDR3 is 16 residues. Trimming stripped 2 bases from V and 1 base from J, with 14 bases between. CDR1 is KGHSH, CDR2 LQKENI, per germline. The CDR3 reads CASSPVQGGGNTEAFF. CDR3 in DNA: TGTGCCAGCTCACCAGTTCAGGGTGGAGGGAACACTGAAGCTTTCTTT. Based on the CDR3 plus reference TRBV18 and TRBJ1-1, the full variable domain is NAGVMQNPRHLVRRRGQEARLRCSPMKGHSHVYWYRQLPEEGLKFMVYLQKENIIDESGMPKERFSAEFPKEGPSILRIQQVVRGDSAAYFCASSPVQGGGNTEAFFGQGTRLTVV.

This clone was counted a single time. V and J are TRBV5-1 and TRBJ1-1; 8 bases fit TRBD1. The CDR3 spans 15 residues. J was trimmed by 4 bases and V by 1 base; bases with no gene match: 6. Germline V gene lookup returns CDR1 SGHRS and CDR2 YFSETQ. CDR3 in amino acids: CASSLLGQGITEAFF. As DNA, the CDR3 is TGCGCCAGCAGCTTGCTTGGACAGGGAATCACTGAAGCTTTCTTT.

CDR3 nucleotides: TGTGCCAGCCGGGCGTTGAGCTCTGGAAACACCATATATTTT. As protein: CASRALSSGNTIYF. V gene TRBV19 combines with J gene TRBJ1-3; D ambiguous. V lost 9 bases and J 0 bases, leaving 12 bases between the germline ends. CDR1 LNHDA and CDR2 SQIVND come from the germline V gene (reference sequence). CDR3 size: 14 residues.

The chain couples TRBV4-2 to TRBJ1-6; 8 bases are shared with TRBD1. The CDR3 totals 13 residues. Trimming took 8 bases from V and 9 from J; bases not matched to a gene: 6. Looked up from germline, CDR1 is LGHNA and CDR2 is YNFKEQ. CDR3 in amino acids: CASCGQGGSPLHF. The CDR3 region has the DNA TGTGCCAGCTGTGGACAGGGCGGTTCACCCCTCCACTTT.

The CDR3 bases are TGTGCCAGCAGTCGACAGGGTCAGCCCCAGCATTTT. Its protein is CASSRQGQPQHF. The V gene is TRBV6-6, the J gene TRBJ1-5; the match to TRBD1 covers 7 bases. V lost 5 bases to trimming and J lost 6 bases; unmatched junction nucleotides: 1. Germline V lookup: CDR1 MNHNY, CDR2 SVGAGI (reference sequence). This CDR3 contains 12 residues.

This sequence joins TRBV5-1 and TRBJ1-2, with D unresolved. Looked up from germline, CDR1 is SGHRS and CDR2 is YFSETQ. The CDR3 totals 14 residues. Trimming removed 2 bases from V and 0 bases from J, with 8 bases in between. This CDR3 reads CASSFSQTNYGYTF. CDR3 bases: TGCGCCAGCAGCTTTTCCCAAACTAACTATGGCTACACCTTC.

The CDR3 sequence is CASSQELAEETQYF. The CDR3 nucleotides are TGCGCCAGCAGCCAAGAGCTAGCGGAAGAGACCCAGTACTTC. The rearrangement uses TRBV4-3 and TRBJ2-5; 7 nucleotides align to TRBD2. The germline V gene has CDR1 LGHNA and CDR2 YSLEER. This CDR3 is 14 amino acids long. V shed 0 bases, J shed 3 bases, and the junction held 1 base outside the gene matches.

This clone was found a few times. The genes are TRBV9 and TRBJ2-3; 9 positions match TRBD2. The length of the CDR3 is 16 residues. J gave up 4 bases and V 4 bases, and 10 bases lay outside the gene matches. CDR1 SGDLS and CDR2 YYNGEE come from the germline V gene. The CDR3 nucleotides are TGTGCCAGCAGCCCCCGCGGGGGGGCAGTCGCAGATACGCAGTATTTT. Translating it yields CASSPRGGAVADTQYF. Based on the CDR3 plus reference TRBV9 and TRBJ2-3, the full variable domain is DSGVTQTPKHLITATGQRVTLRCSPRSGDLSVYWYQQSLDQGLQFLIQYYNGEERAKGNILERFSAQQFPDLHSELNLSSLELGDSALYFCASSPRGGAVADTQYFGPGTRLTVL.

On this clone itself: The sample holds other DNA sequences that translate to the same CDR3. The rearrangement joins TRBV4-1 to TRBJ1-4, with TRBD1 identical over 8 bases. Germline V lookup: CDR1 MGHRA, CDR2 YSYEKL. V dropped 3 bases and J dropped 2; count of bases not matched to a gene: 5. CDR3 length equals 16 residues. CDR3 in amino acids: CASSHSGTGTNEKLFF. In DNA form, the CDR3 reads TGCGCCAGCAGCCACTCAGGGACAGGTACTAATGAAAAACTGTTTTTT.

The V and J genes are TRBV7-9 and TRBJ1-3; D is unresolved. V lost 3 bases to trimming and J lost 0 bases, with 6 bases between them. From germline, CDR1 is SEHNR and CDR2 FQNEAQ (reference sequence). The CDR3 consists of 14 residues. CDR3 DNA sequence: TGTGCCAGCAGCTTTACATTCTCTGGAAACACCATATATTTT. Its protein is CASSFTFSGNTIYF.

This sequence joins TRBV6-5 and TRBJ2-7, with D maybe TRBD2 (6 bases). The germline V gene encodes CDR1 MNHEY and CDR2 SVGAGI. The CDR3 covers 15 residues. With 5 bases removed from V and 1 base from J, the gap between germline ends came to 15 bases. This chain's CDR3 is CASSSRVAASYEQYF. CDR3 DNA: TGTGCCAGCAGTAGTAGAGTAGCGGCGTCCTACGAGCAGTACTTC.

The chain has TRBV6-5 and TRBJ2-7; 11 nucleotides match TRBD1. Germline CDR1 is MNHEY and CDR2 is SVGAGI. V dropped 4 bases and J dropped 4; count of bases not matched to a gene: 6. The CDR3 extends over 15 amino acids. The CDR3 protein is CASSFRDRGLYEQYF. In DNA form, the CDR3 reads TGTGCCAGCAGTTTCCGGGACAGGGGGTTGTACGAGCAGTACTTC.

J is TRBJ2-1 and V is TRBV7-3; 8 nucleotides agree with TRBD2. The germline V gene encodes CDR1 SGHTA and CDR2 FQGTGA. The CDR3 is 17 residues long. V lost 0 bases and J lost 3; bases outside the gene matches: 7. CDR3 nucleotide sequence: TGTGCCAGCAGCTTAACCGGAGGCGGGAGGATCTACAATGAGCAGTTCTTC. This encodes CASSLTGGGRIYNEQFF. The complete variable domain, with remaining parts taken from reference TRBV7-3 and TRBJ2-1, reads GAGVSQTPSNKVTEKGKYVELRCDPISGHTALYWYRQSLGQGPEFLIYFQGTGAADDSGLPNDRFFAVRPEGSVSTLKIQRTERGDSAVYLCASSLTGGGRIYNEQFFGPGTRLTVL.

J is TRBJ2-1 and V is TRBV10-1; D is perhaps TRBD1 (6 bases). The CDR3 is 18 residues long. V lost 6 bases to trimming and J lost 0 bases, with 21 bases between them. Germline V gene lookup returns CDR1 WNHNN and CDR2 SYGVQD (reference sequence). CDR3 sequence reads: CASRLTGGVDGSYNEQFF. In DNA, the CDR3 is TGCGCCAGCAGATTGACAGGAGGAGTAGACGGCTCCTACAATGAGCAGTTCTTC.

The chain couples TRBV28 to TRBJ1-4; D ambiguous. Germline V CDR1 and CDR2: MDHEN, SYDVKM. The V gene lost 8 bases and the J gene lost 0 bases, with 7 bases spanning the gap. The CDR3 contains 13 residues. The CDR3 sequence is CASGLATNEKLFF. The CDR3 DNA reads TGTGCCAGCGGCCTGGCAACTAATGAAAAACTGTTTTTT. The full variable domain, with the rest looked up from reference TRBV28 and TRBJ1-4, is DVKVTQSSRYLVKRTGEKVFLECVQDMDHENMFWYRQDPGLGLRLIYFSYDVKMKEKGDIPEGYSVSREKKERFSLILESASTNQTSMYLCASGLATNEKLFFGSGTQLSVL.

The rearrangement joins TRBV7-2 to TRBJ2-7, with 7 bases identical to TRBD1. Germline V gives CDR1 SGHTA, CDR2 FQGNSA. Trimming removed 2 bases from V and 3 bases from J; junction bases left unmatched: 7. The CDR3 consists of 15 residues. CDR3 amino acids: CASSLSSGQRYEQYF. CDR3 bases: TGTGCCAGCAGCTTATCTTCGGGACAGCGCTACGAGCAGTACTTC.

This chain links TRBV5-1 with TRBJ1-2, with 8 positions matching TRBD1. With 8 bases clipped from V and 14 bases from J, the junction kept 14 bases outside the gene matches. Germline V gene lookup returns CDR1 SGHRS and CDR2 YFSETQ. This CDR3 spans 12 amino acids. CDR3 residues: CASSYGQGSCTF. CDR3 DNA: TGCGCCAGTTCTTACGGACAGGGATCTTGTACCTTC.